These 19 T cell receptor beta chains were all obtained from the same sample, sequenced in a study of blood T cell repertoires in COVID-19. The method was immunoSEQ multiplex PCR; TCRdb's version includes in-frame clones alone and lacks a portion of them. The sample has 200,000 to 250,000 clones, about 85% seen once. The sequenced sample consisted of peripheral blood. The receptors come from a woman aged 60 to 75 with active or convalescent COVID-19.

This clone was recorded only once. V is TRBV13 and J is TRBJ2-1; 8 bases map to TRBD2. There are 15 residues in the CDR3. J gave up 2 bases and V 3 bases, and 3 bases lay outside the gene matches. CDR1 PRHDT and CDR2 FYEKMQ come from the germline V gene (reference sequence). CDR3 bases: TGTGCCAGCAGCTTGAGGGGACTAGCCTACAATGAGCAGTTCTTC. Translating gives CASSLRGLAYNEQFF.

This clone came up once. The chain uses TRBV24-1 and TRBJ2-1; 10 bases align to TRBD2. The CDR3 sequence is 16 residues long. CDR1 and CDR2 from the germline V gene are KGHDR and SFDVKD. V shed 5 bases and J 6 bases; nucleotides not matched to a gene: 9. The CDR3, as DNA: TGTGCCACCAGTGTCTCTGGGACTAGCGTTCTCAATGAGCAGTTCTTC. It specifies CATSVSGTSVLNEQFF.

This sequence joins TRBV11-2 and TRBJ2-1; D is perhaps TRBD2 (6 bases). The CDR3 contains 15 residues. Germline V gives CDR1 SGHAT, CDR2 FQNNGV. Trimming pared 2 bases from V and 1 base from J, leaving 9 bases between. CDR3: CASSLWRDSYNEQFF. The CDR3 DNA follows: TGTGCCAGCAGCTTATGGCGGGATTCCTACAATGAGCAGTTCTTC.

This chain joins TRBV5-4 and TRBJ2-3; 7 nucleotides agree with TRBD2. The germline V gene has CDR1 SGHNT and CDR2 YYREEE (reference sequence). The CDR3 is 15 amino acids. Trimming at V came to 0 bases and at J to 1 base, leaving 2 bases not matched to a gene. DNA of the CDR3: TGTGCCAGCAGCTTGGTTGCGGGGGGCACAGATACGCAGTATTTT. Protein product: CASSLVAGGTDTQYF.

The rearrangement joins TRBV14 to TRBJ2-7, with TRBD2 matching over 8 bases. The CDR3 covers 15 residues. Looked up from germline, CDR1 is SGHDN and CDR2 is FVKESK. V lost 1 base to trimming and J lost 5 bases; unmatched junction nucleotides: 7. CDR3 bases: TGTGCCAGCAGCCAAGTGGCTAGCGGGTTTCACGAGCAGTACTTC. This encodes CASSQVASGFHEQYF.

The chain carries TRBV7-2 and TRBJ2-7; 10 bases map to TRBD2. Germline V gene lookup returns CDR1 SGHTA and CDR2 FQGNSA. This CDR3 is 18 amino acids long. Germline trimming cut 4 bases from V and 7 bases from J; bases unmatched to any gene: 19. The CDR3 region has the DNA TGTGCCAGCAGCTACCATAGGGGGACTAGCGTCCGTTCGTATGAGCAGTACTTC. As protein: CASSYHRGTSVRSYEQYF.

The chain joins TRBV5-1 to TRBJ1-1; TRBD1 agrees at 7 bases. The V and J ends lost 0 bases and 1 base, in that order; junction bases with no gene match: 6. The CDR3 sequence is 16 residues long. Germline CDR1 reads SGHRS; CDR2 reads YFSETQ. Written as DNA, the CDR3 is TGCGCCAGCAGCTTGGCCGGGCAGGGGGGGAACACTGAAGCTTTCTTT. As protein: CASSLAGQGGNTEAFF.

This rearrangement joins TRBV9 to TRBJ2-7; 11 positions agree with TRBD2. In germline, CDR1 is SGDLS, CDR2 YYNGEE. There are 15 residues in the CDR3. V lost 3 bases, J lost 5 bases, and 7 bases stayed unmatched. The CDR3 DNA is TGTGCCAGCAGCGATACTAGCGGGAGAAGCAACGAGCAGTACTTC. This codes for CASSDTSGRSNEQYF. Together with reference TRBV9 and TRBJ2-7, the CDR3 gives the full variable domain: DSGVTQTPKHLITATGQRVTLRCSPRSGDLSVYWYQQSLDQGLQFLIQYYNGEERAKGNILERFSAQQFPDLHSELNLSSLELGDSALYFCASSDTSGRSNEQYFGPGTRLTVT.

The chain couples TRBV5-1 to TRBJ2-2; a weak D match, TRBD1 (5 bases). This CDR3 has 16 amino acids. V lost 4 bases to trimming and J lost 0 bases, with 13 bases between them. Per germline, CDR1 SGHRS and CDR2 YFSETQ. CDR3 region: CASSPQADPNTGELFF. The CDR3 bases are TGCGCCAGCAGCCCACAGGCGGACCCGAACACCGGGGAGCTGTTTTTT. Full variable domain (rest looked up from reference TRBV5-1 and TRBJ2-2): KAGVTQTPRYLIKTRGQQVTLSCSPISGHRSVSWYQQTPGQGLQFLFEYFSETQRNKGNFPGRFSGRQFSNSRSEMNVSTLELGDSALYLCASSPQADPNTGELFFGEGSRLTVL.

The chain carries TRBV4-1 and TRBJ1-2, with unresolved D. The V end lost 3 bases, the J end lost 0 bases, and 8 bases lay between the germline ends. Germline lookup yields CDR1 MGHRA and CDR2 YSYEKL. This CDR3 has 14 amino acids. The CDR3 bases are TGCGCCAGCAGCCATGTAACAGCTAACTATGGCTACACCTTC. Its protein is CASSHVTANYGYTF.

The CDR3 spells CASSLSTEAFF. DNA of the CDR3: TGTGCCAGCAGTTTGAGCACTGAAGCTTTCTTT. The J gene is TRBJ1-1, the V gene TRBV6-6; D not resolved. Germline CDR1 MNHNY, CDR2 SVGAGI (reference sequence). The CDR3 is 11 residues long. The V gene lost 4 bases and the J gene lost 4 bases, with 4 bases spanning the gap.

This clone was seen at least ten times. The genes are TRBV19 and TRBJ2-2; 8 bases agree with TRBD1. Germline values: CDR1 LNHDA, CDR2 SQIVND (reference sequence). CDR3 size: 16 residues. The V and J ends lost 7 bases and 1 base, in that order; junction bases with no gene match: 8. CDR3 residues: CASTSPGTGNTGELFF. In nucleotides, the CDR3 is TGTGCCAGTACCTCACCCGGGACAGGGAACACCGGGGAGCTGTTTTTT.

This clone has only one observation. The limits of the CDR3 on the DNA are not certain, so only TCRdb's listed CDR3 is given. V gene TRBV27 combines with J gene TRBJ1-2. Germline V gene data show CDR1 as MNHEY and CDR2 as SMNVEV (reference sequence). The CDR3 sequence runs 16 residues, both termini included. The CDR3 sequence is CASSTSGGTPNYGYTF.

The rearrangement joins TRBV30 to TRBJ1-2; unclear D gene. This CDR3 contains 15 residues. The germline V gene encodes CDR1 GTSNPN and CDR2 SVGIG (reference sequence). V lost 0 bases to trimming and J lost 5 bases, with 16 bases between them. CDR3 in DNA: TGTGCCTGGAGTGTAAAACTAGCGGATTCTTATGGCTACACCTTC. It codes for CAWSVKLADSYGYTF.

The V gene is TRBV18, the J gene TRBJ1-2; TRBD1 aligns across 7 bases. This CDR3 has 16 amino acids. CDR1 KGHSH and CDR2 LQKENI come from the germline V gene. V gave up 5 bases and J gave up 4 bases; unmatched junction bases: 13. The CDR3 here is CASSAGTASPLYGYTF. For the CDR3, the DNA is TGTGCCAGCTCAGCCGGGACAGCCTCCCCTCTCTATGGCTACACCTTC.

V gene TRBV28 combines with J gene TRBJ2-5, with D maybe TRBD1 (6 bases). The CDR3 spans 15 residues. With 5 bases removed from V and 5 bases from J, the gap between germline ends came to 18 bases. Germline V gene sequence: CDR1 MDHEN, CDR2 SYDVKM. This chain's CDR3 is CASSIPRGARETQYF. The CDR3 nucleotides read TGTGCCAGCAGTATCCCCAGGGGAGCCCGGGAGACCCAGTACTTC. Full variable domain (remainder filled in from reference TRBV28 and TRBJ2-5): DVKVTQSSRYLVKRTGEKVFLECVQDMDHENMFWYRQDPGLGLRLIYFSYDVKMKEKGDIPEGYSVSREKKERFSLILESASTNQTSMYLCASSIPRGARETQYFGPGTRLLVL.

V and J are TRBV12-3 or TRBV12-4 and TRBJ2-7; D may be TRBD1 (5 bases). The CDR3 has 12 residues. V dropped 3 bases and J dropped 6 bases, with 9 bases sitting between them. CDR3 bases: TGTGCCAGCAGTTTTAAGGGGCGCGAGCAGTACGTC. Translated, it gives CASSFKGREQYV.

This clone appeared once. This sample also contains other DNA sequences that code for the same CDR3. The rearrangement links TRBV28 to TRBJ1-5; D gene uncertain. Germline CDR1 reads MDHEN; CDR2 reads SYDVKM. The CDR3 runs 12 residues. The V and J ends lost 6 bases and 4 bases respectively, with 7 bases between them. CDR3 nucleotides: TGTGCCAGCAGCCCATTTAATCAGCCCCAGCATTTT. Translated: CASSPFNQPQHF.

This chain links TRBV7-9 with TRBJ2-5, with D perhaps matching TRBD2 (6 bases). The CDR3 spans 14 residues. V lost 3 bases, J lost 2 bases, and 10 bases lay in between. CDR1 and CDR2 from the germline V gene are SEHNR and FQNEAQ (reference sequence). CDR3 in DNA: TGTGCCAGCAGCTTTGGAGGGAATCAAGAGACCCAGTACTTC. Its protein is CASSFGGNQETQYF.